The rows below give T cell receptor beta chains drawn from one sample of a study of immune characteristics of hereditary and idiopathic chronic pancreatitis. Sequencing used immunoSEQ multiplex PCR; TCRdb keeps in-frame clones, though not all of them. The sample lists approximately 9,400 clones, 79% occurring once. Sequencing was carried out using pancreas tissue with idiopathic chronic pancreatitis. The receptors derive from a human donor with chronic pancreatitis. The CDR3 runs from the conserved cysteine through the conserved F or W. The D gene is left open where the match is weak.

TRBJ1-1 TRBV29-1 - CSVEITTEAFF
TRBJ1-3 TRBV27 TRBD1 CASRGGTGGISGNTIYF
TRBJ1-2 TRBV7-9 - CASSLDVSYGGYTF
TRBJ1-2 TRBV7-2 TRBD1 CASSLDPGGGWGYGYTF
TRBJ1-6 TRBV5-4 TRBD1 CARVKGQITSSYNSPLHF
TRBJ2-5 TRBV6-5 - CASSYSGGLQETQYF
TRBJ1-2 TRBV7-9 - CASSLRDVYGYTF
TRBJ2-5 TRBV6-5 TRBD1 CASRPRDSLQETQYF
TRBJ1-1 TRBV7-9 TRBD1 CASSLDRGATEAFF
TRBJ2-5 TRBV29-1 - CSVGRGAWETQYF
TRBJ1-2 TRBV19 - CASSIGGYGYGYTF
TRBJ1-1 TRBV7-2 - CASSLGWNLNTEAFF
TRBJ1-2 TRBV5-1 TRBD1 CASSLMGQGASGYTF
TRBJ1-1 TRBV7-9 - CASSPPGTNTEAFF
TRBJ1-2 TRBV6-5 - CATTHSRGVGYTF
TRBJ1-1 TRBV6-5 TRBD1 CASHRGRNTEAFF
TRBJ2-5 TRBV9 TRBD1 CASSNRQGGGETQYF
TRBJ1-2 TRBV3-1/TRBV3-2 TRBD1 CASSFSPQGRYGYTF
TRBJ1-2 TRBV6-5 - CASSHGGAGHYGYTF
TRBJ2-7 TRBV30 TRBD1 CAWKGTGYEQYF
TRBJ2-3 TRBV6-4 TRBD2 CASSDSGTSGHGGTQYF
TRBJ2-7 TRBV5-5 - CASSFGRGPYEQYF
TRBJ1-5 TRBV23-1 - CASSQPRKGASNQPQHF
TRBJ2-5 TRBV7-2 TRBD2 CASSLSAGTSGSQETQYF
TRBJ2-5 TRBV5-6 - CASSLVSLEAGTQYF
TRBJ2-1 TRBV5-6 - CASSLANRVGYNEQFF
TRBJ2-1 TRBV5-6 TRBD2 CASSLGLAGVSTNNEQFF
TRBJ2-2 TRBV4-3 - CASSQESDFSTGELFF
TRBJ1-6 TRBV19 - CASSVQVYNSPLHF
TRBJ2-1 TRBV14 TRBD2 CASSQRVGLAGVLHNEQFF
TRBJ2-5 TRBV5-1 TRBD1 CASSLGRGLGETQYF
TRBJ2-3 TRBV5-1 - CASSLGGADTDTQYF
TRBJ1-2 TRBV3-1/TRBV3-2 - CASSQSRIQGVNYGYTF
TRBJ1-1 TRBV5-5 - CASSFDRVNTEAFF
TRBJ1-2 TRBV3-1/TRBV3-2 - CASSHRTGYRDGYTF
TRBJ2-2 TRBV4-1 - CASSQDGFTNTGELFF
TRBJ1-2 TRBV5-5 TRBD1 CASSPGQGTSSYGYTF
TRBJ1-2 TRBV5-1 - CASSLMAVYGYTF
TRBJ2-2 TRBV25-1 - CASGHGGTGELFF
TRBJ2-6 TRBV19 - CASSIVTAGANVLTF
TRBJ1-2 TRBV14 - CASSQDKPGRVYGYTF
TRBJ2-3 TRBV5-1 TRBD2 CASSLGTSGFTDTQYF
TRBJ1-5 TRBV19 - CASTSALGQGLNQPQHF
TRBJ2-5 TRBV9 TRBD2 CASSDSGGAWETQYF
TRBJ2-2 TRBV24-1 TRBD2 CATSDAPGLAGGNTGELFF
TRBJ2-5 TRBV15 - CATSREQDYRGTQYF
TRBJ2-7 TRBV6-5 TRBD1 CASRWTGDSYEQYF